This T cell receptor beta chain was observed in a study of blood T cell repertoires in COVID-19. Overall study: COVID-19 samples, acute and convalescent, were from the United States, Italy and Spain. Sample material is recorded as cDNA or gDNA derived from T cells, B-cell-depleted T cells, or PBMCs.

The CDR3 totals 15 residues. Germline CDR1 is MGHRA and CDR2 is YSYEKL. V lost 5 bases to trimming and J lost 0 bases, with 12 bases between them. In the original processing: Amplified reference gene primers provided the basis for estimating nucleated cell counts. Here immunoSEQ multiplex PCR was the method, and the copy in TCRdb shows in-frame clones only, minus some. That table furnishes V, J and clone size, whereas the DNA furnished D and trimming. In the table there are under 300,000 clones, 85% to 90% of which are singletons. The origin of this receptor is a human donor in a cohort sampled during active COVID-19. The chain recombines TRBV4-1 with TRBJ2-3; D ambiguous. The sequenced material came from peripheral blood. CDR3 residues: CASSDEVTSTDTQYF. CDR3 bases: TGCGCCAGCAGCGATGAAGTGACTAGCACAGATACGCAGTATTTT.